These 26 T cell receptor beta chains originate from one sample sequenced in a study of early T cells in non-severe SARS-CoV-2 infection. TCRdb called the 5' RACE reads again in MiXCR, with one record for every CDR3 protein. The sample carries around 63,000 distinct CDR3 sequences, 10% to 15% recorded once. The sequenced sample was whole blood. The receptors were sampled from an adult who was a healthcare worker with PCR-confirmed SARS-CoV-2 infection or an uninfected control (not recorded which).

The sample holds a few counts of this clonotype. This sequence joins TRBV28 and TRBJ2-5; TRBD1 matches 9 bases. The CDR3 sequence is 12 residues long. In germline, CDR1 is MDHEN, CDR2 SYDVKM. The junction had 6 bases not matched to a gene; V was cut back by 10 bases and J by 6 bases. The CDR3 reads CATAGQGQTQYF. For the CDR3, the DNA is TGTGCCACCGCGGGACAGGGCCAGACCCAGTACTTC.

This clonotype was recorded many times. The V gene is TRBV2, the J gene TRBJ1-5, with a weak D call TRBD1 (5 bases). The CDR3 extends over 13 amino acids. Germline CDR1 SNHLY, CDR2 FYNNEI. For the CDR3, the DNA is TGTGCTTCCCAGGGTGTTAGCAATCAGCCCCAGCATTTT. It yields the protein CASQGVSNQPQHF.

This clonotype was counted only a few times. The V and J genes are TRBV5-5 and TRBJ2-2; no firm D call. Trimming stripped 0 bases from V and 5 bases from J, with 5 bases between. The CDR3 extends over 13 amino acids. Germline CDR1 is SGHKS and CDR2 is YYEKEE (reference sequence). The CDR3 protein is CASSLEGTGELFF. In DNA, the CDR3 is TGTGCCAGCAGCTTGGAAGGAACCGGGGAGCTGTTTTTT.

There are many counts of this clonotype. The V call is TRBV20-1, the J call TRBJ1-6; 9 nucleotides match TRBD1. The CDR3 is 16 residues long. Germline V gene sequence: CDR1 DFQATT, CDR2 SNEGSKA (reference sequence). V lost 6 bases to trimming and J lost 4 bases; unmatched junction nucleotides: 10. The DNA for the CDR3 is TGCAGTGCCGCGCTGACAGGGGGTAGTTATAATTCACCCCTCCACTTT. This encodes CSAALTGGSYNSPLHF.

The chain combines TRBV3-1 with TRBJ2-5; 15 nucleotides line up with TRBD2. V gave up 4 bases and J gave up 2 bases; unmatched junction bases: 2. CDR1 LGHDT and CDR2 YNNKEL come from the germline V gene (reference sequence). This CDR3 is built from 16 residues. CDR3 DNA: TGTGCCAGCAGCCTCGGACTAGCGGGGGGGCAAGAGACCCAGTACTTC. It translates to CASSLGLAGGQETQYF.

This clonotype has a count of ten or more. V gene TRBV5-1 combines with J gene TRBJ2-1, with 8 positions matching TRBD2. Trimming at V came to 0 bases and at J to 0 bases, leaving 11 bases not matched to a gene. CDR1 and CDR2 (germline): SGHRS, YFSETQ. This CDR3 has 19 amino acids. The CDR3 DNA reads as TGCGCCAGCAGCTTGGGGGCGAGCGGGGGAAAGAGCTCCTACAATGAGCAGTTCTTC. It translates to CASSLGASGGKSSYNEQFF.

The V call is TRBV20-1, the J call TRBJ1-1, with a weak D call TRBD1 (6 bases). The CDR3 runs to 13 residues. Germline loops: CDR1 DFQATT, CDR2 SNEGSKA (reference sequence). The V end was cut by 1 base, the J end by 4 bases, with 10 bases between. CDR3 DNA sequence: TGCAGTGCTAGAGTGGGGGCGGTCACTGAAGCTTTCTTT. It translates to CSARVGAVTEAFF.

The V call is TRBV6-5, the J call TRBJ2-7; 7 nucleotides agree with TRBD1. Germline trimming cut 6 bases from V and 3 bases from J; bases unmatched to any gene: 5. The CDR3 is made up of 13 amino acids. Per germline, CDR1 MNHEY and CDR2 SVGAGI. The CDR3 loop reads CASRRQGDYEQYF. The CDR3 coding sequence is TGTGCCAGCAGAAGACAGGGTGACTACGAGCAGTACTTC.

The chain carries TRBV6-1 and TRBJ2-7, with D maybe TRBD1 (5 bases). Germline lookup yields CDR1 MNHNS and CDR2 SASEGT. The length of the CDR3 is 15 residues. Trimming removed 1 base at V and 0 bases at J, with 10 bases between. The CDR3 protein is CASSEEGSGSYEQYF. The CDR3 DNA reads TGTGCCAGCAGTGAAGAGGGGTCAGGCTCCTACGAGCAGTACTTC.

This clonotype was seen repeatedly, ten times or more. The chain joins TRBV6-5 to TRBJ1-5, with D maybe TRBD1 (6 bases). CDR1 is MNHEY and CDR2 is SVGAGI in the germline V gene. The V gene lost 11 bases and the J gene lost 5 bases, with 16 bases spanning the gap. CDR3 length: 13 residues. This CDR3 reads CAAKRGADQPQHF. The CDR3 bases are TGTGCCGCAAAACGGGGGGCCGATCAGCCCCAGCATTTT.

The chain uses TRBV12-3 or TRBV12-4 and TRBJ1-3, with TRBD1 matching over 9 bases. V lost 3 bases, J lost 8 bases, and 8 bases stayed unmatched. The CDR3 loop spans 15 amino acids. The CDR3 DNA reads as TGTGCCAGCAGTTTTCCAGGGACAGGGTTTGACACCATATATTTT. Translated: CASSFPGTGFDTIYF.

This clonotype was detected many times. This chain connects TRBV10-3 to TRBJ2-1; D call uncertain. The germline V gene has CDR1 ENHRY and CDR2 SYGVKD. V lost 0 bases to trimming and J lost 7 bases, with 7 bases between them. The CDR3 is 13 amino acids. Written as DNA, the CDR3 is TGTGCCATCAGTGAGTCGGGAAAGAATGAGCAGTTCTTC. As protein: CAISESGKNEQFF.

This clonotype was counted only a few times. The chain couples TRBV11-2 to TRBJ1-2; no clear D gene. The CDR3 is 16 residues long. CDR1 is SGHAT and CDR2 is FQNNGV in the germline V gene. V lost 0 bases to trimming and J lost 3 bases, with 14 bases between them. The CDR3 reads CASSLDLAGQYYGYTF. In DNA form, the CDR3 reads TGTGCCAGCAGCTTAGATCTAGCCGGCCAGTACTATGGCTACACCTTC.

As to this clonotype: A much larger clone is a single base away; this may be a read error. The chain carries TRBV11-2 and TRBJ2-7, with 11 nucleotides matching TRBD2. The J call may be in error: the DNA end matches TRBJ2-1 better. Germline-derived CDR1 and CDR2 are SGHAT and FQNNGV. The CDR3 covers 17 residues. The CDR3 nucleotides read TGTGCCAGCAGCTTTAGCACTAGCGGGGGCCAAACCTACGAGCAGTTCTTC. Amino acids: CASSFSTSGGQTYEQFF.

There are many counts of this clonotype. As DNA, the CDR3 is TGTGCCAGCAGCGTGGGACAGATCCAAGAGACCCAGTACTTC. It is translated as CASSVGQIQETQYF. The chain links TRBV13 to TRBJ2-5, with TRBD1 identical over 7 bases. The CDR3 runs 14 residues. V lost 5 bases to trimming and J lost 1 base; unmatched junction nucleotides: 4. Germline V gene data show CDR1 as PRHDT and CDR2 as FYEKMQ (reference sequence).

This clonotype was picked up many times. The rearrangement uses TRBV3-1 and TRBJ1-2, with D possibly being TRBD1 (6 bases). The CDR3 is 17 amino acids. The V end was cut by 2 bases, the J end by 0 bases, with 16 bases between. Germline assignment: CDR1 LGHDT and CDR2 YNNKEL (reference sequence). CDR3 sequence reads: CASSQTGTPEANYGYTF. The CDR3, as DNA: TGTGCCAGCAGCCAAACCGGGACACCGGAAGCTAACTATGGCTACACCTTC.

This clonotype was counted at least ten times. This chain connects TRBV27 to TRBJ1-1; D gene ambiguous. V was pared by 5 bases and J by 1 base, with 8 bases between. CDR1 MNHEY and CDR2 SMNVEV come from the germline V gene (reference sequence). This CDR3 has 13 amino acids. CDR3: CASSPYTNTEAFF. The DNA for the CDR3 is TGTGCCAGCAGTCCCTACACGAACACTGAAGCTTTCTTT.

The chain joins TRBV29-1 to TRBJ2-5; D is unclear. Trimming left V 5 bases short and J 2 bases short, with 15 bases between. Germline V gene sequence: CDR1 SQVTM, CDR2 ANQGSEA. The CDR3 is 14 amino acids. The CDR3: CSVPRPNLQETQYF. The CDR3 region has the DNA TGCAGCGTTCCCAGACCCAACCTTCAAGAGACCCAGTACTTC.

The chain carries TRBV30 and TRBJ1-2; the D gene is possibly TRBD1 (5 bases). The V end was cut by 1 base, the J end by 7 bases, with 13 bases between. This CDR3 contains 13 residues. Germline V lookup: CDR1 GTSNPN, CDR2 SVGIG (reference sequence). CDR3 sequence reads: CAWSATRDGGYTF. CDR3 DNA sequence: TGTGCCTGGAGTGCAACCCGGGACGGTGGCTACACCTTC.

This clonotype occurred a few times. The chain recombines TRBV29-1 with TRBJ2-7; no reliable D call. CDR1 SQVTM and CDR2 ANQGSEA come from the germline V gene. The V and J ends lost 4 bases and 3 bases respectively, with 7 bases between them. The CDR3 is 11 residues long. CDR3 sequence reads: CSVVSGYEQYF. The DNA of the CDR3 is TGCAGCGTTGTGTCGGGCTACGAGCAGTACTTC.

This rearrangement joins TRBV9 to TRBJ2-7, with TRBD2 matching 12 bases. This CDR3 is built from 18 residues. Germline V gene sequence: CDR1 SGDLS, CDR2 YYNGEE. Germline trimming cut 0 bases from V and 2 bases from J; bases unmatched to any gene: 9. The CDR3 sequence: CASSVAPSGGAETYEQYF. The CDR3 DNA reads as TGTGCCAGCAGCGTAGCTCCTAGCGGGGGGGCAGAAACCTACGAGCAGTACTTC.

This clonotype showed up many times. The chain has TRBV7-9 and TRBJ2-3; D call uncertain. From germline, CDR1 is SEHNR and CDR2 FQNEAQ (reference sequence). This CDR3 comprises 14 residues. V was clipped by 3 bases and J by 1 base, with 8 bases between them. The CDR3 spells CASSFEIRTDTQYF. CDR3 sequence (DNA): TGTGCCAGCAGCTTTGAAATCCGCACAGATACGCAGTATTTT.

This sequence joins TRBV4-1 and TRBJ2-7; the D gene could be TRBD1 or TRBD2 (5 bases each). The CDR3 extends over 16 amino acids. Germline CDR1 MGHRA, CDR2 YSYEKL. Trimming cost V 1 base and J 3 bases, with 16 bases left between them. As DNA, the CDR3 is TGCGCCAGCAGCCAAGTCCACGGGACGGAGAACTACGAGCAGTACTTC. Its translation is CASSQVHGTENYEQYF.

In its sample, this clonotype was seen many times. The rearrangement uses TRBV27 and TRBJ1-1, with 7 bases identical to TRBD1. This CDR3 has 15 amino acids. CDR1 is MNHEY, CDR2 SMNVEV, per germline (reference sequence). V lost 3 bases, J lost 11 bases, and 15 bases stayed unmatched. In nucleotides, the CDR3 is TGTGCCAGCAGTTTGAGGCCCCCGGGCCCCAGGGGGGCTTTCTTT. Translated, it gives CASSLRPPGPRGAFF.

In this sample, this clonotype turned up many times. The chain recombines TRBV11-2 with TRBJ2-7; TRBD1 is a possible D gene (6 bases). The germline CDR1 and CDR2 sequences are SGHAT and FQNNGV. This CDR3 contains 15 residues. V was pared by 6 bases and J by 2 bases, with 17 bases between. The DNA for the CDR3 is TGTGCCAGCAGTCTCAGAACAGGGAAAACCTACGAGCAGTACTTC. Protein: CASSLRTGKTYEQYF.

This clonotype was picked up many times. This chain's CDR3 is CASSYDGDFYNEQFF. The CDR3 DNA reads TGTGCCAGCAGTTACGACGGGGACTTCTACAATGAGCAGTTCTTC. The chain is built from TRBV6-6 and TRBJ2-1, with D perhaps TRBD2 (6 bases). V was cut by 2 bases and J by 3 bases, with 11 bases left in between. The CDR3 covers 15 residues. From germline, CDR1 is MNHNY and CDR2 SVGAGI (reference sequence).